A single sample is the source of the 20 T cell receptor beta chains below, sequenced in a study of cytomegalovirus exposure and HLA in healthy donors. Use of 60 Vbeta and 13 Jbeta primers characterized the PCR. Using immunoSEQ multiplex PCR, the repertoire was profiled, and TCRdb retains in-frame clones only, with some absent. Here the sample spans roughly 100,000 clones, 60% to 70% being singletons. The sequencing sample was made of PBMCs. These receptors were obtained from a woman aged 50 to 60 in good health and CMV-seronegative.

V gene TRBV19 combines with J gene TRBJ2-7, with 7 bases identical to TRBD2. The CDR3 is made up of 14 amino acids. V shed 10 bases and J 0 bases; nucleotides not matched to a gene: 9. The germline V gene has CDR1 LNHDA and CDR2 SQIVND (reference sequence). CDR3 in amino acids: CAIAGPLSSYEQYF. The CDR3 DNA sequence: TGTGCCATAGCGGGCCCCCTAAGCTCCTACGAGCAGTACTTC.

This chain joins TRBV19 and TRBJ2-2, with D tentatively TRBD1 (5 bases). V was cut by 9 bases and J by 5 bases, with 7 bases left in between. This CDR3 is built from 11 residues. CDR1 and CDR2 from the germline V gene are LNHDA and SQIVND (reference sequence). This CDR3 reads CASRVTGELFF. CDR3 DNA: TGTGCCAGCAGGGTTACCGGGGAGCTGTTTTTT.

As DNA, the CDR3 is TGTGCCAGCAGGGGGACAGCAGCCGTGATGAACACTGAAGCTTTCTTT. This codes for CASRGTAAVMNTEAFF. The chain uses TRBV2 and TRBJ1-1, with TRBD1 matching 7 bases. The germline V gene encodes CDR1 SNHLY and CDR2 FYNNEI. The J segment lost 0 bases and the V segment lost 6 bases, leaving 10 bases of the junction unmatched. The length of the CDR3 is 16 residues.

The chain carries TRBV1 and TRBJ1-3. TRBV1 is designated a pseudogene. CDR3 length: 14 amino acids. Written as DNA, the CDR3 is TGCACCAGCAGCCAGAGGTTTCCCGGAAACACCATATATTTT. It encodes CTSSQRFPGNTIYF.

The chain uses TRBV11-2 and TRBJ2-7, with 7 bases lining up with TRBD2. This CDR3 region has 15 residues. Germline values: CDR1 SGHAT, CDR2 FQNNGV. V trimming: 1 base; J trimming: 1 base; junction bases outside the gene matches: 4. The CDR3 DNA sequence: TGTGCCAGCAGCTTAGGACTAGCACCATCCTACGAGCAGTACTTC. Its protein product is CASSLGLAPSYEQYF.

The V and J genes are TRBV10-2 and TRBJ2-7, with D possibly TRBD1 on 6 matching bases. The CDR3 sequence is 14 residues long. V was cut by 4 bases and J by 2 bases, with 12 bases left in between. Per the germline V gene, CDR1 is WSHSY and CDR2 is SAAADI. CDR3 sequence: CASSGSRDTYEQYF. CDR3 in DNA: TGCGCCAGCAGTGGGTCACGGGACACCTACGAGCAGTACTTC.

The chain joins TRBV5-1 to TRBJ2-7; 11 bases fit TRBD2. The trim removed 4 bases at V and 2 bases at J, leaving 5 bases unmatched. The germline CDR1 and CDR2 sequences are SGHRS and YFSETQ. The CDR3 loop spans 15 amino acids. CDR3 nucleotide sequence: TGCGCCAGCAGCCAAGGGACTAGCGGAACCTACGAGCAGTACTTC. Amino acids: CASSQGTSGTYEQYF.

This clone was seen once. The chain couples TRBV10-3 to TRBJ1-5; 8 bases fit TRBD1. This CDR3 is 18 amino acids long. The germline V gene encodes CDR1 ENHRY and CDR2 SYGVKD. With V trimmed by 5 bases and J by 0 bases, 12 bases remained unmatched. The CDR3 DNA reads TGTGCCATCAGTCCGAAAGGACAGGGCCTAAATAGCAATCAGCCCCAGCATTTT. The encoded protein is CAISPKGQGLNSNQPQHF.

This clone was counted between two and nine times. The chain carries TRBV2 and TRBJ2-2; no reliable D call. Germline CDR1 and CDR2: SNHLY and FYNNEI. The CDR3 runs to 15 residues. V lost 6 bases to trimming and J lost 4 bases, with 15 bases between them. The CDR3 region is CASSSSLFGTGELFF. The CDR3 coding sequence is TGTGCCAGCAGCTCGAGCTTGTTCGGCACCGGGGAGCTGTTTTTT.

This clone was seen more than once but under ten times. This chain uses TRBV7-2 with TRBJ2-1, with 15 bases that match TRBD2. Germline CDR1 and CDR2: SGHTA and FQGNSA. V lost 5 bases, J lost 9 bases, and 5 bases stayed unmatched. This CDR3 contains 15 residues. CDR3 in amino acids: CASSRTSGRGSEQFF. The CDR3 nucleotides read TGTGCCAGCAGCCGGACTAGCGGGAGGGGGAGTGAGCAGTTCTTC.

This chain links TRBV11-3 with TRBJ2-2; D remains ambiguous. CDR1 SGHNT and CDR2 YENEEA come from the germline V gene. V shed 3 bases and J shed 6 bases, with 5 bases lying between them. This CDR3 region has 12 residues. The CDR3 reads CASSFEAGELFF. CDR3 DNA: TGTGCCAGCAGCTTCGAGGCCGGGGAGCTGTTTTTT.

The chain uses TRBV19 and TRBJ2-7, with 10 positions matching TRBD2. Trimming cost V 6 bases and J 6 bases; bases outside gene matches: 8. The CDR3 runs 14 residues. Germline loops: CDR1 LNHDA, CDR2 SQIVND (reference sequence). The DNA for the CDR3 is TGTGCCAGTAGGGATAGCGGGAGGAGCCGCGAGCAGTACTTC. Protein product: CASRDSGRSREQYF.

The rearrangement joins TRBV29-1 to TRBJ2-2; TRBD2 agrees at 10 bases. This CDR3 has 16 residues. J lost 5 bases, V lost 4 bases, and 10 bases had no gene match. Germline V lookup: CDR1 SQVTM, CDR2 ANQGSEA. CDR3 region: CSVVLAGTLWTGELFF. The CDR3 nucleotides read TGCAGCGTTGTACTAGCGGGGACCCTGTGGACCGGGGAGCTGTTTTTT.

This chain uses TRBV18 with TRBJ1-1; D is ambiguous. Per the germline V gene, CDR1 is KGHSH and CDR2 is LQKENI. This CDR3 comprises 15 residues. V dropped 1 base and J dropped 1 base, with 10 bases sitting between them. The CDR3 sequence is CASSPLQAGNTEAFF. Here the CDR3 DNA reads TGTGCCAGCTCACCACTGCAGGCTGGGAACACTGAAGCTTTCTTT.

The chain links TRBV6-5 to TRBJ1-2, with a weak D call TRBD1 (6 bases). Germline V gene data show CDR1 as MNHEY and CDR2 as SVGAGI. V was trimmed by 6 bases and J by 5 bases, leaving 16 bases between them. The CDR3 consists of 14 residues. The CDR3, as DNA: TGTGCCAGCAGGTCACAGGGCATCCGGTATGGCTACACCTTC. This encodes CASRSQGIRYGYTF.

This chain uses TRBV18 with TRBJ2-1; D not resolved. With 0 bases removed from V and 0 bases from J, the gap between germline ends came to 12 bases. Germline loops: CDR1 KGHSH, CDR2 LQKENI. CDR3 length: 17 amino acids. The CDR3 loop reads CASSPPVSSTSYNEQFF. The CDR3 nucleotides are TGTGCCAGCTCACCACCGGTGAGCTCCACCTCCTACAATGAGCAGTTCTTC. The variable domain in full, completed from reference TRBV18 and TRBJ2-1, reads NAGVMQNPRHLVRRRGQEARLRCSPMKGHSHVYWYRQLPEEGLKFMVYLQKENIIDESGMPKERFSAEFPKEGPSILRIQQVVRGDSAAYFCASSPPVSSTSYNEQFFGPGTRLTVL.

Notes on this clone: The same CDR3 is also encoded by other DNA sequences in this sample. The rearrangement uses TRBV5-4 and TRBJ1-2; the match to TRBD1 covers 7 bases. The V gene end was trimmed by 4 bases and the J gene end by 8 bases; junction bases not matched to a gene: 11. The CDR3 spans 14 residues. In germline, CDR1 is SGHNT, CDR2 YYREEE (reference sequence). The CDR3 DNA reads TGTGCCAGCAGCCAAGGACAGGTCGAAGACGGCTACACCTTC. Translation: CASSQGQVEDGYTF.

V is TRBV19 and J is TRBJ2-7, with 12 bases fitting TRBD2. V was pared by 5 bases and J by 2 bases, with 13 bases of the junction left unmatched. CDR3 length equals 18 residues. Germline V CDR1 and CDR2: LNHDA, SQIVND (reference sequence). The CDR3 loop is CASSELAGGSNWAYEQYF. In DNA form, the CDR3 reads TGTGCCAGTAGTGAACTAGCGGGAGGTTCAAATTGGGCCTACGAGCAGTACTTC.

The rearrangement links TRBV18 to TRBJ2-1; 8 bases are shared with TRBD2. The CDR3 contains 15 residues. Per germline, CDR1 KGHSH and CDR2 LQKENI. The V gene end was trimmed by 6 bases and the J gene end by 7 bases; junction bases not matched to a gene: 11. As DNA, the CDR3 is TGTGCCAGCTCTCCCGTGGGGGCGGGAGGTAATGAGCAGTTCTTC. It yields the protein CASSPVGAGGNEQFF.

This chain links TRBV5-4 with TRBJ2-5, with 10 nucleotides matching TRBD1. J lost 4 bases, V lost 6 bases, and 6 bases had no gene match. CDR1 is SGHNT, CDR2 YYREEE, per germline (reference sequence). This CDR3 comprises 14 residues. CDR3 in amino acids: CASTDRGQGETQYF. The DNA for the CDR3 is TGTGCCAGCACCGACAGGGGGCAGGGAGAGACCCAGTACTTC.